Below, 15 T cell receptor beta chains from the same sample are listed, as sequenced in a study of T cell responses to AZD1222 COVID-19 vaccine. The data were produced by immunoSEQ multiplex PCR, yet TCRdb's version contains in-frame clones alone and is incomplete. The sample lists 55,000 to 70,000 clones, more than 70% occurring once. The specimen was peripheral blood, collected on day 0 of AZD1222 vaccination. All receptors come from an adult in good health.

This chain links TRBV6-5 with TRBJ1-1; no clear D gene. Germline V lookup: CDR1 MNHEY, CDR2 SVGAGI. The CDR3 totals 12 residues. V lost 7 bases, J lost 11 bases, and 17 bases lay in between. CDR3 protein: CASTEGPVEAFF. The CDR3 DNA follows: TGTGCCAGCACCGAAGGGCCAGTCGAGGCTTTCTTT.

The chain links TRBV4-3 to TRBJ2-3; a weak D match, TRBD1 (6 bases). The CDR3 runs to 20 residues. V shed 0 bases and J shed 7 bases, with 29 bases lying between them. CDR1 is LGHNA, CDR2 YSLEER, per germline. The CDR3, as DNA: TGCGCCAGCAGCCAAGAGGGGGCTTCTGGCAGGTCCGGCCGTGGATATACGCAGTATTTT. It yields the protein CASSQEGASGRSGRGYTQYF.

V is TRBV5-1 and J is TRBJ2-5; 8 nucleotides align to TRBD2. Germline V CDR1 and CDR2: SGHRS, YFSETQ. J was trimmed by 3 bases and V by 4 bases; bases with no gene match: 8. The CDR3 spans 15 residues. CDR3 sequence reads: CASSPLAGGEETQYF. The CDR3 DNA sequence: TGCGCCAGCAGCCCTCTTGCGGGAGGTGAAGAGACCCAGTACTTC. The full variable domain, its missing parts supplied by reference TRBV5-1 and TRBJ2-5, is KAGVTQTPRYLIKTRGQQVTLSCSPISGHRSVSWYQQTPGQGLQFLFEYFSETQRNKGNFPGRFSGRQFSNSRSEMNVSTLELGDSALYLCASSPLAGGEETQYFGPGTRLLVL.

The chain uses TRBV7-6 and TRBJ1-5, with D perhaps matching TRBD1 (5 bases). The CDR3 runs to 16 residues. The V gene lost 1 base and the J gene lost 2 bases, with 12 bases spanning the gap. CDR1 and CDR2 (germline): SGHVS, FNYEAQ. The CDR3 sequence: CASSLDHRRGNQPQHF. The CDR3 bases are TGTGCCAGCAGCTTAGATCACAGGAGGGGCAATCAGCCCCAGCATTTT.

V usage is TRBV2 and J usage is TRBJ2-2; TRBD2 matches at 10 bases. Trimming at V came to 8 bases and at J to 6 bases, leaving 9 bases not matched to a gene. Germline CDR1 reads SNHLY; CDR2 reads FYNNEI. The CDR3 covers 15 residues. The CDR3, as DNA: TGTGCCAGCGAGCTAGCGGGAGTTAGCGCCGGGGAGCTGTTTTTT. Translated, it gives CASELAGVSAGELFF.

J is TRBJ1-5 and V is TRBV4-1, with 8 bases identical to TRBD1. The V gene end was trimmed by 3 bases and the J gene end by 1 base; junction bases not matched to a gene: 2. The CDR3 sequence is 15 residues long. From germline, CDR1 is MGHRA and CDR2 YSYEKL. The CDR3 nucleotides are TGCGCCAGCAGCCAGTCAGGGGGCAGCAATCAGCCCCAGCATTTT. Translation: CASSQSGGSNQPQHF.

The gene calls are TRBV14 and TRBJ2-3; 8 bases are shared with TRBD2. The CDR3 spans 14 residues. With V trimmed by 4 bases and J by 4 bases, 4 bases remained unmatched. Germline CDR1 SGHDN, CDR2 FVKESK. CDR3 region: CASSPRLAPDTQYF. For the CDR3, the DNA is TGTGCCAGCAGCCCTAGACTAGCGCCAGATACGCAGTATTTT.

This clone was picked up one time. V gene TRBV7-2 combines with J gene TRBJ2-5; D might be TRBD2 (7 bases). Germline-derived CDR1 and CDR2 are SGHTA and FQGNSA. The CDR3 is 16 residues long. V lost 6 bases to trimming and J lost 5 bases, with 22 bases between them. CDR3 region: CASRRFGGSTGETQYF. CDR3 nucleotide sequence: TGTGCCAGCAGAAGATTCGGGGGGTCCACAGGGGAGACCCAGTACTTC.

The rearrangement links TRBV21-1 to TRBJ1-2; the table names TRBD1, a call not compared with the DNA. TRBV21-1 is a known pseudogene. The CDR3 has 16 residues. CDR3: CASSLDRGWSDYGYTF. In nucleotides, the CDR3 is TGTGCCAGCTCCCTGGACAGGGGATGGTCGGACTATGGCTACACCTTC.

The chain couples TRBV6-6 to TRBJ2-2, with D perhaps TRBD1 (6 bases). Looked up from germline, CDR1 is MNHNY and CDR2 is SVGAGI (reference sequence). The CDR3 is 13 amino acids. V lost 10 bases, J lost 4 bases, and 13 bases lay in between. Written as DNA, the CDR3 is TGTGCCAACTCGGAAGGGGGCACCGGGGAGCTGTTTTTT. Encoded protein: CANSEGGTGELFF.

The V gene is TRBV6-5, the J gene TRBJ1-5; no definite D call. The length of the CDR3 is 15 residues. Between the trimmed V and J ends, which lost 3 bases and 3 bases, there was a span of 12 bases. Germline loops: CDR1 MNHEY, CDR2 SVGAGI. The CDR3 DNA sequence: TGTGCCAGCAGTTATGATGGACGGGTCAATCAGCCCCAGCATTTT. This codes for CASSYDGRVNQPQHF.

The rearrangement links TRBV9 to TRBJ2-1, with TRBD2 identical over 10 bases. V shed 0 bases and J 8 bases; nucleotides not matched to a gene: 14. CDR1 is SGDLS and CDR2 is YYNGEE in the germline V gene. The length of the CDR3 is 18 residues. CDR3 sequence: CASSVALAGEIFPYEQFF. The CDR3, as DNA: TGTGCCAGCAGCGTAGCCCTAGCGGGAGAAATTTTCCCCTATGAGCAGTTCTTC.

The rearrangement uses TRBV7-9 and TRBJ1-1; 10 bases match TRBD1. Germline V CDR1 and CDR2: SEHNR, FQNEAQ (reference sequence). The J segment lost 3 bases and the V segment lost 7 bases, leaving 14 bases of the junction unmatched. The CDR3 length is 17 residues. The CDR3 region has the DNA TGTGCCAGCAACCCGCCCGGGACAGGGGTTGGGTACACTGAAGCTTTCTTT. This codes for CASNPPGTGVGYTEAFF. The full variable domain, in which reference TRBV7-9 and TRBJ1-1 provide the parts outside the CDR3, is DTGVSQNPRHKITKRGQNVTFRCDPISEHNRLYWYRQTLGQGPEFLTYFQNEAQLEKSRLLSDRFSAERPKGSFSTLEIQRTEQGDSAMYLCASNPPGTGVGYTEAFFGQGTRLTVV.

This chain uses TRBV9 with TRBJ1-1, with 11 nucleotides matching TRBD1. Losses at the gene ends were 3 bases for V and 7 bases for J; bases not matched to a gene: 5. Germline CDR1 and CDR2: SGDLS and YYNGEE. This CDR3 is 14 amino acids long. The CDR3 is CASSAGQGANEAFF. The CDR3 coding sequence is TGTGCCAGCAGCGCCGGACAGGGGGCGAATGAAGCTTTCTTT.

This chain joins TRBV5-4 and TRBJ1-6; TRBD1 aligns across 7 bases. V trimming: 4 bases; J trimming: 4 bases; junction bases outside the gene matches: 5. Germline assignment: CDR1 SGHNT and CDR2 YYREEE (reference sequence). This CDR3 has 15 amino acids. CDR3 in amino acids: CASSIQGWYNSPLHF. The DNA of the CDR3 is TGTGCCAGCAGCATACAGGGGTGGTATAATTCACCCCTCCACTTT.